This is a list of T cell receptor beta chains from one sample in a study of blood T cell repertoires in COVID-19. Only in-frame clones appear in the TCRdb table, and some are missing; sequencing was by immunoSEQ multiplex PCR. The sample includes 150,000 or so clones, around 83% of them seen just once. The sequenced sample was PBMCs or T cells enriched from blood (not recorded which). The source of these receptors is a woman aged 50 to 65 in a cohort exposed to, infected with or recovered from COVID-19 (not recorded which). The CDR3 runs from the conserved cysteine through the conserved F or W. A D gene is named only where the DNA matches it firmly. Part of the rows lack a size; the others show once, few, many or a class for expanded clones.

d_call clone_size j_call v_call cdr3_aa cdr3_nt
TRBD1 . TRBJ1-2 TRBV7-2 CASSPDRVVGYTF TGTGCCAGCAGTCCCGACAGGGTAGTCGGCTACACCTTC
TRBD2 . TRBJ2-5 TRBV12-5 CAVDGGVEIRKTQYF TGTGCAGTGGACGGGGGGGTCGAGATTCGGAAGACCCAGTACTTC
TRBD1 few TRBJ2-1 TRBV7-9 CASSLAGTGAYNEQFF TGTGCCAGCAGCTTAGCCGGGACAGGGGCCTACAATGAGCAGTTCTTC
TRBD2 once TRBJ2-3 TRBV7-3 CASSPYGSSGRSDTQYF TGTGCCAGCAGCCCGTATGGTTCTAGCGGGAGGTCAGATACGCAGTATTTT
. . TRBJ2-5 TRBV11-3 CASSPGGRGYQETQYF TGTGCCAGCAGCCCCGGGGGGCGGGGTTACCAAGAGACCCAGTACTTC
TRBD2 . TRBJ2-2 TRBV11-2 CASSPSGTSGGGGELFF TGTGCCAGCAGCCCCTCCGGGACTAGCGGGGGAGGCGGGGAGCTGTTTTTT
TRBD2 . TRBJ2-7 TRBV29-1 CSVSTSGSYEQYF TGCAGCGTTTCGACTAGCGGGAGCTACGAGCAGTACTTC
TRBD1 . TRBJ2-1 TRBV28 CASSLPGTGAPNEQFF TGTGCCAGCAGTTTACCCGGGACAGGGGCCCCGAATGAGCAGTTCTTC
TRBD1 . TRBJ1-2 TRBV5-1 CASSFGQGVYGYTF TGCGCCAGCAGCTTTGGTCAGGGGGTCTATGGCTACACCTTC
. . TRBJ1-6 TRBV6-5 CASNSQNNSPLHF TGTGCCAGCAATAGCCAAAATAATTCACCCCTCCACTTT
TRBD1 . TRBJ1-2 TRBV7-3 CASSTRDSPNYGYTF TGTGCCAGCAGCACGAGGGACAGCCCGAACTATGGCTACACCTTC
. . TRBJ2-2 TRBV12-3/TRBV12-4 CASHSGSIGELFF TGTGCCAGCCATTCGGGTTCCATCGGGGAGCTGTTTTTT
TRBD1 . TRBJ1-2 TRBV3-1/TRBV3-2 CASSQAGTGGFVNYGYTF TGTGCCAGCAGCCAGGCCGGGACAGGGGGCTTTGTTAACTATGGCTACACCTTC
TRBD2 . TRBJ2-1 TRBV24-1 CATSDSGGHRDEQFF TGTGCCACCAGTGATAGCGGGGGGCATAGGGATGAGCAGTTCTTC
TRBD1 . TRBJ1-4 TRBV6-5 CASSGTGREKLFF TGTGCCAGCAGCGGGACAGGGCGTGAAAAACTGTTTTTT
TRBD2 . TRBJ2-2 TRBV7-2 CASRSLDILAGIAGELFF TGTGCCAGCCGCAGCTTAGATATACTAGCGGGGATAGCCGGGGAGCTGTTTTTT
. . TRBJ2-1 TRBV18 CASSGEMPGHTNNEQFF TGTGCCAGCTCAGGGGAGATGCCGGGACATACAAACAATGAGCAGTTCTTC
. once TRBJ1-1 TRBV28 CASTLRSSAEAFF TGTGCCAGCACCCTAAGGAGTAGTGCTGAAGCTTTCTTT
TRBD2 . TRBJ2-1 TRBV27 CASSLRSGRDNEQFF TGTGCCAGCAGTTTACGTAGCGGGAGGGACAATGAGCAGTTCTTC
TRBD2 . TRBJ2-5 TRBV13 CASSLRLAGEPGETQYF TGTGCCAGCAGCTTACGGCTAGCGGGGGAGCCAGGGGAGACCCAGTACTTC
TRBD2 . TRBJ2-2 TRBV15 CATSRDLAGTGELFF TGTGCCACCAGCAGAGATCTAGCGGGAACCGGGGAGCTGTTTTTT
. . TRBJ2-3 TRBV6-5 CASPPPGQKADTQYF TGTGCCAGCCCTCCTCCGGGACAAAAGGCAGATACGCAGTATTTT
TRBD2 once TRBJ2-1 TRBV6-5 CATEGLTYNEQFF TGTGCCACAGAGGGACTAACCTACAATGAGCAGTTCTTC
. few TRBJ2-2 TRBV5-1 CASSQSGQRNTGELFF TGCGCCAGCTCCCAATCGGGTCAGAGGAACACCGGGGAGCTGTTTTTT
. . TRBJ2-7 TRBV10-3 CATKEGGASYEQYF TGTGCCACCAAAGAGGGGGGGGCCTCCTACGAGCAGTACTTC
TRBD2 . TRBJ2-1 TRBV27 CASSLRGTSGYNEQFF TGTGCCAGCAGTTTGAGAGGGACTAGCGGGTACAATGAGCAGTTCTTC
TRBD1 . TRBJ1-2 TRBV25-1 CASSERGDRGHPNYGYTF TGTGCCAGCAGTGAAAGGGGGGACAGGGGGCATCCTAACTATGGCTACACCTTC
TRBD1 . TRBJ1-6 TRBV28 CASKGQGASSYNSPLHF TGTGCCAGCAAAGGACAGGGGGCTAGCTCCTATAATTCACCCCTCCACTTT
TRBD2 . TRBJ2-5 TRBV7-8 CASSLNPSGKETQYF TGTGCCAGCAGCTTAAATCCTAGCGGTAAAGAGACCCAGTACTTC
TRBD2 . TRBJ2-5 TRBV10-3 CAISEGGGALTNQETQYF TGTGCCATCAGTGAGGGCGGGGGGGCCCTCACAAACCAAGAGACCCAGTACTTC
TRBD2 . TRBJ2-7 TRBV9 CASSAGTTRYEQYF TGTGCCAGCAGCGCCGGGACTACGAGATACGAGCAGTACTTC
TRBD1 . TRBJ2-2 TRBV7-6 CASSLEGASGELFF TGTGCCAGCAGCTTAGAGGGGGCATCCGGGGAGCTGTTTTTT
. . TRBJ2-7 TRBV19 CASSMYLTYEQYF TGTGCCAGTAGTATGTACCTAACCTACGAGCAGTACTTC
. few TRBJ2-7 TRBV6-5 CASRPTFAREQYF TGTGCCAGCCGTCCGACTTTCGCCCGGGAGCAGTACTTC
. . TRBJ2-5 TRBV11-2 CASSLRAGLTGWETQYF TGTGCCAGCAGCTTAAGAGCGGGCTTAACCGGGTGGGAGACCCAGTACTTC
. . TRBJ1-1 TRBV7-8 CASSPNGGEAFF TGTGCCAGCAGCCCGAATGGGGGGGAAGCTTTCTTT
. . TRBJ1-1 TRBV2 CASLADRTEAFF TGTGCCAGCCTCGCGGATCGGACTGAAGCTTTCTTT
TRBD1 . TRBJ1-4 TRBV5-1 CASSLGGRGLTEKLFF TGCGCCAGCAGCTTGGGAGGCAGGGGGCTAACGGAAAAACTGTTTTTT
. . TRBJ1-3 TRBV19 CASTGTGNTIYF TGTGCCAGTACAGGGACTGGAAACACCATATATTTT
. once TRBJ2-1 TRBV11-3 CASSGQLDNEQFF TGTGCCAGCTCCGGACAACTGGACAATGAGCAGTTCTTC
. . TRBJ1-6 TRBV3-1/TRBV3-2 CASSRSGESPLHF TGTGCCAGCAGTAGATCGGGGGAATCACCCCTCCACTTT
. once TRBJ1-4 TRBV5-5 CASSLRATNEKLFF TGTGCCAGCAGCTTAAGAGCAACTAATGAAAAACTGTTTTTT
TRBD1 . TRBJ1-6 TRBV19 CASGTGFLNSPLHF TGTGCCAGTGGGACAGGTTTTTTGAATTCACCCCTCCACTTT
. once TRBJ2-2 TRBV7-9 CASSPINTGELFF TGTGCCAGCAGCCCCATCAACACCGGGGAGCTGTTTTTT
. few TRBJ2-3 TRBV6-6 CASSPQGPEGTDTQYF TGTGCCAGCAGTCCCCAGGGCCCAGAAGGCACAGATACGCAGTATTTT
TRBD1 . TRBJ1-4 TRBV30 CAWSVQGANTEKLFF TGTGCCTGGAGTGTACAGGGGGCGAATACTGAAAAACTGTTTTTT
TRBD1 . TRBJ1-2 TRBV14 CASSQDAWTGANYGYTF TGTGCCAGCAGCCAAGATGCCTGGACAGGGGCGAACTATGGCTACACCTTC
. . TRBJ1-2 TRBV2 CASHSSHEGDYGYTF TGTGCCAGCCACTCCTCCCACGAGGGGGACTATGGCTACACCTTC
. . TRBJ2-6 TRBV19 CASSMGGPSSGANVLTF TGTGCCAGTAGTATGGGCGGGCCTAGCTCTGGGGCCAACGTCCTGACTTTC
. . TRBJ2-1 TRBV5-6 CASSLMSRNEQFF TGTGCCAGCAGCCTGATGTCGCGCAATGAGCAGTTCTTC
. . TRBJ2-2 TRBV5-1 CASSLERGKLTGELFF TGCGCCAGCAGCTTGGAGAGGGGGAAACTCACCGGGGAGCTGTTTTTT
. . TRBJ2-1 TRBV6-5 CASSYSGRGPYNEQFF TGTGCCAGCAGTTACTCGGGGCGGGGGCCTTACAATGAGCAGTTCTTC
TRBD1 . TRBJ1-3 TRBV5-1 CASSRTGSGDSGNTIYF TGCGCCAGCAGCCGGACAGGGAGTGGGGACTCTGGAAACACCATATATTTT
TRBD1 . TRBJ1-5 TRBV28 CASSQRGTGAGNQPQHF TGTGCCAGCAGTCAGAGAGGGACAGGGGCTGGCAATCAGCCCCAGCATTTT
TRBD1 . TRBJ1-2 TRBV19 CASGRGRMDGYTF TGTGCCAGTGGCAGGGGGCGGATGGATGGCTACACCTTC
. . TRBJ1-6 TRBV5-8 CASSPLRGSLGSPLHF TGTGCCAGCAGCCCTCTCCGGGGGTCACTAGGTTCACCCCTCCACTTT